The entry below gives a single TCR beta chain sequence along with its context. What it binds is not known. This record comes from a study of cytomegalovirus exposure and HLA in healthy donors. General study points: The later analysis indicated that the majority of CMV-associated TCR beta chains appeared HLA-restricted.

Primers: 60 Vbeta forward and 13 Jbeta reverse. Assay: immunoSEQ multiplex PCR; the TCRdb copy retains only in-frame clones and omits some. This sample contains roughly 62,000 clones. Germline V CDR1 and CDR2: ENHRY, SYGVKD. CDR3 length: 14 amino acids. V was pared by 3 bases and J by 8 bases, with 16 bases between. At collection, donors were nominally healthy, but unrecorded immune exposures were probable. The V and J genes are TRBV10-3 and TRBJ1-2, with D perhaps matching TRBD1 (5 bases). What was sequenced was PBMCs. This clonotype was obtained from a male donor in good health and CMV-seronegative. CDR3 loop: CAISDGLVKGGYTF. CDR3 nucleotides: TGTGCCATCAGTGATGGTCTGGTAAAGGGGGGCTACACCTTC.